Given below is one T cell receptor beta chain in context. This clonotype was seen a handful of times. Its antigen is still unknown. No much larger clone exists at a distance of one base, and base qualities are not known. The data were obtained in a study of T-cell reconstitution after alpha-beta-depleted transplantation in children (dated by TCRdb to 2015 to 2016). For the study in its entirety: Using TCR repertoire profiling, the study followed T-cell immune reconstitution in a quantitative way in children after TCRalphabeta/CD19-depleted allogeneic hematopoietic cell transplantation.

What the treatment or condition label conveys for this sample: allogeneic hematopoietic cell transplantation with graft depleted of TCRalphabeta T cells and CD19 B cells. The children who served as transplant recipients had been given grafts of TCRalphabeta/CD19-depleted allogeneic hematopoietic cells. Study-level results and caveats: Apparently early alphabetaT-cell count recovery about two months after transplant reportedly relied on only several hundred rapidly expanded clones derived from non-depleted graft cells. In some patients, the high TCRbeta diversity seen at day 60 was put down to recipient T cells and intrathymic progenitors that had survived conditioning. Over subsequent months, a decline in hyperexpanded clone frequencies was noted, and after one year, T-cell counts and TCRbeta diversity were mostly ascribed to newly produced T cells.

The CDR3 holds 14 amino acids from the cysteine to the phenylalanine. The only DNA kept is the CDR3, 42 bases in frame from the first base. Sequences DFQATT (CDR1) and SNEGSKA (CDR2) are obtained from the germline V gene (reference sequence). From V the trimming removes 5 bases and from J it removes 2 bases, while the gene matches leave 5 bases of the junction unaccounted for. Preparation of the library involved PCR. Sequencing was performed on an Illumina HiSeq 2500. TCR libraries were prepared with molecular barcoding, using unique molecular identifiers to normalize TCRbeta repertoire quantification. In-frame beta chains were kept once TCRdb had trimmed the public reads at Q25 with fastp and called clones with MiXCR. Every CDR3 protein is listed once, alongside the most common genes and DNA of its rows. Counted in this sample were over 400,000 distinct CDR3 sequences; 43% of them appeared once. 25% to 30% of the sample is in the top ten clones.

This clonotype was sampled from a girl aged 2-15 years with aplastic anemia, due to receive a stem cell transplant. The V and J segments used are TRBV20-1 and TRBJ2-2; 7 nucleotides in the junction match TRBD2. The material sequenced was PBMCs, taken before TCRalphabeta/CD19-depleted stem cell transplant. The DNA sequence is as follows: TGCAGTGCTCCCAGGGAGGGAAACACCGGGGAGCTGTTTTTT. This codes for CSAPREGNTGELFF.